These 24 T cell receptor beta chains were sequenced from one sample in a study of T cells in Graves' hyperthyroidism and ophthalmopathy. Using RNA transcripts as the source, TCR beta CDR3 regions were amplified. Researchers ran a first-round RT-PCR on the TCR CDR3 using the HTBI primer set. MiXCR was run by TCRdb on the multiplex PCR reads, yielding one entry per CDR3 protein. The sample yields under 400,000 distinct CDR3 sequences, around a sixth seen once. Sequencing input: blood. The receptor source for this set is a woman between 45 and 60 years old with Graves' hyperthyroidism.

Only a few counts were recorded for this clonotype. This chain connects TRBV19 to TRBJ2-1; D gene ambiguous. Germline assignment: CDR1 LNHDA and CDR2 SQIVND (reference sequence). Trimming removed 1 base from V and 6 bases from J, with 13 bases in between. The CDR3 spans 15 residues. DNA of the CDR3: TGTGCCAGTAGTATAGTTCCGGACCCATTCAATGAGCAGTTCTTC. Amino acid sequence: CASSIVPDPFNEQFF.

The chain is built from TRBV6-2 or TRBV6-3 and TRBJ1-4; D possibly corresponds to TRBD1 (5 bases). CDR1 MNHEY and CDR2 SVGEGT come from the germline V gene. Trimming took 6 bases from V and 7 from J, leaving 15 bases between them. This CDR3 has 14 residues. CDR3: CASSQGAHVEKLFF. CDR3 coding DNA: TGTGCCAGCAGCCAAGGGGCGCACGTTGAAAAACTGTTTTTT.

The chain is built from TRBV10-3 and TRBJ2-1; no firm D call. The germline V and J ends were trimmed by 3 bases and 4 bases, with 16 bases remaining between them. CDR1 is ENHRY, CDR2 SYGVKD, per germline. CDR3 length: 16 residues. The CDR3: CAISDIAVAGYNEQFF. The DNA of the CDR3 is TGTGCCATCAGTGACATTGCGGTTGCCGGGTACAATGAGCAGTTCTTC.

The rearrangement uses TRBV2 and TRBJ1-1; TRBD1 matches at 9 bases. Trimming at V came to 1 base and at J to 6 bases, leaving 6 bases not matched to a gene. The CDR3 sequence is 15 residues long. Germline V gene lookup returns CDR1 SNHLY and CDR2 FYNNEI. CDR3 in amino acids: CASSEVDRGVPEAFF. The CDR3 DNA reads as TGTGCCAGCAGTGAAGTAGACAGGGGGGTCCCTGAAGCTTTCTTT.

The rearrangement links TRBV6-1 to TRBJ2-3, with unresolved D. The V gene lost 6 bases and the J gene lost 4 bases, with 20 bases spanning the gap. This CDR3 comprises 16 residues. Germline V gene data show CDR1 as MNHNS and CDR2 as SASEGT. CDR3 loop: CASSMTGSDASDTQYF. CDR3 bases: TGTGCCAGCAGCATGACTGGCTCCGATGCTTCAGATACGCAGTATTTT.

This clonotype has a count of ten or more. Here the CDR3 reads CASSPGPGNTIYF. CDR3 nucleotides: TGTGCCAGCAGCCCGGGACCTGGAAACACCATATATTTT. V is TRBV6-1 and J is TRBJ1-3, with D possibly being TRBD1 (5 bases). V gave up 6 bases and J gave up 2 bases, with 8 bases separating them. The CDR3 loop spans 13 amino acids. Germline V CDR1 and CDR2: MNHNS, SASEGT.

This clonotype was recorded a few times. The genes are TRBV9 and TRBJ1-3; D unclear. CDR3 length equals 14 residues. The germline V gene has CDR1 SGDLS and CDR2 YYNGEE. Between the trimmed V and J ends, which lost 3 bases and 2 bases, there was a span of 9 bases. CDR3 sequence: CASSAYSTGNTIYF. In nucleotides, the CDR3 is TGTGCCAGCAGCGCGTACAGCACTGGAAACACCATATATTTT.

The V and J genes are TRBV18 and TRBJ1-2, with D perhaps TRBD1 (6 bases). Trimming left V 5 bases short and J 0 bases short, with 13 bases between. This CDR3 region has 15 residues. Germline values: CDR1 KGHSH, CDR2 LQKENI. The CDR3, as DNA: TGTGCCAGCTCAGCGAGGACAGAGACTAACTATGGCTACACCTTC. Its translation: CASSARTETNYGYTF.

This chain links TRBV20-1 with TRBJ2-6, with a possible D match to TRBD1 (6 bases). The CDR3 has 13 residues. The V end was cut by 6 bases, the J end by 3 bases, with 9 bases between. The V gene's germline CDR1 is DFQATT and CDR2 SNEGSKA (reference sequence). As DNA, the CDR3 is TGCAGTGCACAGGGAGATGGGGCCAACGTCCTGACTTTC. Translation: CSAQGDGANVLTF.

The chain combines TRBV7-9 with TRBJ2-7; D remains unclear. The CDR3 runs to 14 residues. Trimming removed 1 base from V and 3 bases from J, with 10 bases in between. Germline V gene lookup returns CDR1 SEHNR and CDR2 FQNEAQ (reference sequence). The CDR3, as DNA: TGTGCCAGCAGCTTAGTATCGCGAGACTACGAGCAGTACTTC. It specifies CASSLVSRDYEQYF.

The J gene is TRBJ1-2, the V gene TRBV13, with 7 bases matching TRBD1. Trimming took 1 base from V and 4 from J; bases not matched to a gene: 6. This CDR3 region has 15 residues. The V gene's germline CDR1 is PRHDT and CDR2 FYEKMQ (reference sequence). CDR3 amino acids: CASSLVGQKFYGYTF. CDR3 nucleotide sequence: TGTGCCAGCAGCTTAGTGGGACAGAAATTCTATGGCTACACCTTC. The full variable domain, its missing parts supplied by reference TRBV13 and TRBJ1-2, is AAGVIQSPRHLIKEKRETATLKCYPIPRHDTVYWYQQGPGQDPQFLISFYEKMQSDKGSIPDRFSAQQFSDYHSELNMSSLELGDSALYFCASSLVGQKFYGYTFGSGTRLTVV.

In its sample, this clonotype was seen many times. The chain links TRBV20-1 to TRBJ1-1; 7 bases map to TRBD1. Germline V CDR1 and CDR2: DFQATT, SNEGSKA (reference sequence). With 6 bases clipped from V and 0 bases from J, the junction kept 13 bases outside the gene matches. This CDR3 is built from 16 residues. CDR3 DNA: TGCAGTGCCACCCAAGGGGGCAGTTCCATGAACACTGAAGCTTTCTTT. As protein: CSATQGGSSMNTEAFF.

The table lists this clonotype with many counts. The chain joins TRBV2 to TRBJ2-5; maybe TRBD2 (6 bases). From germline, CDR1 is SNHLY and CDR2 FYNNEI. The ends were cut back, 2 bases at V and 5 bases at J, with 12 bases in the middle. This CDR3 is built from 14 residues. The CDR3 sequence is CASSEPPGRETQYF. CDR3 bases: TGTGCCAGCAGTGAACCCCCGGGGAGGGAGACCCAGTACTTC.

This clonotype occurred many times. V is TRBV15 and J is TRBJ1-1; D call uncertain. With 4 bases removed from V and 4 bases from J, the gap between germline ends came to 10 bases. Looked up from germline, CDR1 is LNHNV and CDR2 is YYDKDF (reference sequence). The CDR3 sequence is 13 residues long. CDR3 sequence reads: CATSTASSTEAFF. The CDR3 DNA follows: TGTGCCACCAGCACCGCTTCCTCCACTGAAGCTTTCTTT.

This clonotype was observed many times. The rearrangement links TRBV30 to TRBJ1-1; 8 positions match TRBD1. The trim removed 3 bases at V and 10 bases at J, leaving 7 bases unmatched. From germline, CDR1 is GTSNPN and CDR2 SVGIG (reference sequence). This CDR3 is 12 amino acids long. The CDR3, as DNA: TGTGCCTGGAGACGGACAGGGATCGGAGCTTTCTTT. Protein: CAWRRTGIGAFF.

This clonotype was observed at least ten times. The CDR3 here is CAAGRRGATEAFF. In DNA form, the CDR3 reads TGTGCCGCCGGGCGCCGGGGCGCCACTGAAGCTTTCTTT. This chain links TRBV12-3 or TRBV12-4 with TRBJ1-1; TRBD1 might be the D (5 bases). The CDR3 contains 13 residues. Trimming pared 11 bases from V and 4 bases from J, leaving 17 bases between.

This clonotype was observed a few times. This chain connects TRBV9 to TRBJ1-2, with a possible D match to TRBD1 (6 bases). The V end was cut by 4 bases, the J end by 4 bases, with 26 bases between. This CDR3 is built from 18 residues. CDR1 and CDR2 (germline): SGDLS, YYNGEE. DNA of the CDR3: TGTGCCAGCAGCACACCAGTCGGAGGGGGGGCTAGAGCCTATGGCTACACCTTC. Amino acid sequence: CASSTPVGGGARAYGYTF.

This clonotype was observed a few times. The rearrangement joins TRBV20-1 to TRBJ2-1, with D possibly being TRBD2 (6 bases). Germline assignment: CDR1 DFQATT and CDR2 SNEGSKA (reference sequence). Deletions cut 5 bases from V and 4 bases from J, with 12 bases between. The length of the CDR3 is 13 residues. DNA of the CDR3: TGCAGTGCTGGAGCCGGGAGTTACAATGAGCAGTTCTTC. This sequence encodes CSAGAGSYNEQFF.

The rearrangement links TRBV18 to TRBJ1-3; no firm D call. Germline CDR1 and CDR2: KGHSH and LQKENI. Between the trimmed V and J ends, which lost 4 bases and 0 bases, there was a span of 13 bases. This CDR3 has 16 residues. The CDR3 DNA is TGTGCCAGCTCACGTACGGGGAGCCTCTCTGGAAACACCATATATTTT. This translates into CASSRTGSLSGNTIYF.

This clonotype turned up a few times. The rearrangement joins TRBV11-2 to TRBJ2-2, with D uncertain. The ends were cut back, 0 bases at V and 1 base at J, with 6 bases in the middle. CDR1 is SGHAT, CDR2 FQNNGV, per germline. There are 15 residues in the CDR3. The CDR3 DNA reads TGTGCCAGCAGCTTAGATCTTCGGAACACCGGGGAGCTGTTTTTT. Its translation: CASSLDLRNTGELFF.

There are many counts of this clonotype. This chain connects TRBV18 to TRBJ1-1; maybe TRBD1 (5 bases). This CDR3 has 15 residues. Trimming left V 5 bases short and J 4 bases short, with 17 bases between. Germline V gives CDR1 KGHSH, CDR2 LQKENI. The CDR3 spells CASSRPPGRGTEAFF. The CDR3 DNA follows: TGTGCCAGCTCAAGACCTCCAGGGAGGGGCACTGAAGCTTTCTTT.

This rearrangement joins TRBV4-1 to TRBJ1-1; D remains ambiguous. Germline lookup yields CDR1 MGHRA and CDR2 YSYEKL. The CDR3 is 17 residues long. V lost 0 bases, J lost 1 base, and 15 bases lay in between. The chain's CDR3 is CASSQDGRGSWNTEAFF. CDR3 nucleotides: TGCGCCAGCAGCCAAGATGGTCGGGGAAGTTGGAACACTGAAGCTTTCTTT.

The chain is built from TRBV19 and TRBJ1-1; D might be TRBD1 (6 bases). The CDR3 totals 13 residues. Between the trimmed V and J ends, which lost 7 bases and 1 base, there was a span of 10 bases. Germline V gene sequence: CDR1 LNHDA, CDR2 SQIVND (reference sequence). The CDR3 loop reads CASIWTANTEAFF. CDR3 nucleotides: TGTGCCAGTATTTGGACAGCGAACACTGAAGCTTTCTTT.

This clonotype was counted at least ten times. V usage is TRBV27 and J usage is TRBJ1-5; TRBD1 agrees at 7 bases. The CDR3 consists of 14 residues. V lost 6 bases, J lost 6 bases, and 8 bases stayed unmatched. Germline CDR1 is MNHEY and CDR2 is SMNVEV (reference sequence). Written as DNA, the CDR3 is TGTGCCAGCAGCCACGGGACAGCGGTTCAGCCCCAGCATTTT. Amino acid sequence: CASSHGTAVQPQHF.